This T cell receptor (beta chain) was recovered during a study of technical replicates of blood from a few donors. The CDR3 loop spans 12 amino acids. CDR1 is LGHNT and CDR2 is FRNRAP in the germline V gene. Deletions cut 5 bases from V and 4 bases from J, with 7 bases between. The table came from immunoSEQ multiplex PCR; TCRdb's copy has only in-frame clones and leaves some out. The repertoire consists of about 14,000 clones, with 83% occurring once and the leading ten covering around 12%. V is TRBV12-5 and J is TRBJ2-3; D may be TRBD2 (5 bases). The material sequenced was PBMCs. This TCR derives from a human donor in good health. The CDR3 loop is CASGPDSDTQYF. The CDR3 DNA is TGTGCTAGTGGTCCGGACTCAGATACGCAGTATTTT.